The 2 T cell receptor beta chains below were found in one sample sequenced in a study of T-cell memory formation after mild COVID-19. One entry per CDR3 protein, called by TCRdb with MiXCR from the 5' RACE reads. The sample yields just under 150,000 distinct CDR3 sequences, roughly 6.2% seen once. Sequencing used PBMCs or a T cell subset sorted from them (not recorded which). Receptors originate from an adult woman who had mild COVID-19 (a few samples of this study predate the infection). Cell type and time point are not known.

This clonotype was observed a handful of times. The rearrangement links TRBV12-3 or TRBV12-4 to TRBJ2-7; D remains unclear. The V end lost 1 base, the J end lost 3 bases, and 10 bases lay between the germline ends. There are 14 residues in the CDR3. The CDR3 DNA reads TGTGCCAGCAGTTTAGGAAAGGGTATCTACGAGCAGTACTTC. Translated, it gives CASSLGKGIYEQYF.

This clonotype appeared a few times. The rearrangement uses TRBV15 and TRBJ2-5, with 13 bases matching TRBD2. The V and J ends lost 0 bases and 2 bases, in that order; junction bases with no gene match: 9. The CDR3 runs 19 residues. CDR1 LNHNV and CDR2 YYDKDF come from the germline V gene (reference sequence). The CDR3 DNA is TGTGCCACCAGCAGAGATACGAGGACTAGCGGGAGATTGCAAGAGACCCAGTACTTC. Translating it yields CATSRDTRTSGRLQETQYF.